A selection of T cell receptor beta chains follows, all from one sample in a study of blood T cell repertoires in COVID-19. Sequencing used immunoSEQ multiplex PCR; TCRdb keeps in-frame clones, though not all of them. The sample records about 81,000 clones, roughly 88% being singletons. Sequenced input: peripheral blood. These receptors were collected from a woman aged 80 or over with acute or convalescent COVID-19. Each CDR3 is given with its conserved first and last residue. Fields, in order: J gene, V gene, CDR3 protein.

J gene: TRBJ1-4; V gene: TRBV5-1; CDR3 protein: CASSLSVQGYEKLFF
J gene: TRBJ1-4; V gene: TRBV6-5; CDR3 protein: CASSVEQLWEKLFF
J gene: TRBJ2-3; V gene: TRBV5-1; CDR3 protein: CASSSDRATDTQYF
J gene: TRBJ2-5; V gene: TRBV12-3/TRBV12-4; CDR3 protein: CASSMRAPETQYF
J gene: TRBJ2-1; V gene: TRBV5-1; CDR3 protein: CASSSRTGAYNEQFF
J gene: TRBJ2-3; V gene: TRBV3-1/TRBV3-2; CDR3 protein: CASSQRHSTDTQYF
J gene: TRBJ2-1; V gene: TRBV7-9; CDR3 protein: CASSLALGRDSKQFF
J gene: TRBJ2-7; V gene: TRBV4-2; CDR3 protein: CASSQAASGTTYEQYF
J gene: TRBJ1-2; V gene: TRBV11-2; CDR3 protein: CASSLGQGVNYGYTF
J gene: TRBJ2-3; V gene: TRBV5-6; CDR3 protein: CASSPGTSWRTDTQYF
J gene: TRBJ1-4; V gene: TRBV2; CDR3 protein: CASSELRGTNEKLFF
J gene: TRBJ2-2; V gene: TRBV18; CDR3 protein: CASSPDPDGSRELFF
J gene: TRBJ2-3; V gene: TRBV9; CDR3 protein: CASTPAGYTDTQYF
J gene: TRBJ2-2; V gene: TRBV3-1/TRBV3-2; CDR3 protein: CASSQGVVSGSTGELFF
J gene: TRBJ1-4; V gene: TRBV20-1; CDR3 protein: CSASYGTGTKKLFF
J gene: TRBJ2-1; V gene: TRBV5-1; CDR3 protein: CASSLVAGASYNEQFF
J gene: TRBJ1-1; V gene: TRBV5-6; CDR3 protein: CASSLVRHRDTEAFF
J gene: TRBJ2-4; V gene: TRBV5-4; CDR3 protein: CASSLKRQGENIQYF
J gene: TRBJ1-2; V gene: TRBV5-1; CDR3 protein: CASSLEPGTGKYGYTF
J gene: TRBJ2-1; V gene: TRBV9; CDR3 protein: CASSVGGGGSERQFF
J gene: TRBJ1-3; V gene: TRBV11-2; CDR3 protein: CASSLTGAGNTIYF
J gene: TRBJ2-3; V gene: TRBV29-1; CDR3 protein: CSVEDWGGSDGSRQYF
J gene: TRBJ1-6; V gene: TRBV7-2; CDR3 protein: CASSLVAGKNSPLHF
J gene: TRBJ1-2; V gene: TRBV5-1; CDR3 protein: CASSSGQSLYGYTF
J gene: TRBJ2-2; V gene: TRBV11-3; CDR3 protein: CASSFLRTGGGGELFF
J gene: TRBJ2-3; V gene: TRBV25-1; CDR3 protein: CASSVRGDTQYF
J gene: TRBJ2-4; V gene: TRBV19; CDR3 protein: CASSIERTSFNIQYF
J gene: TRBJ1-1; V gene: TRBV30; CDR3 protein: CAWSDLPGYMNTEAFF
J gene: TRBJ2-2; V gene: TRBV2; CDR3 protein: CAIRTGSRDTGELFF
J gene: TRBJ2-3; V gene: TRBV9; CDR3 protein: CASSVSGGQMRTDTQYF
J gene: TRBJ2-3; V gene: TRBV7-2; CDR3 protein: CASSGLAGDEKDTQYF
J gene: TRBJ2-7; V gene: TRBV7-2; CDR3 protein: CASSLGTGVSYEQYF
J gene: TRBJ1-4; V gene: TRBV29-1; CDR3 protein: CSVEDRRAGEKLFF
J gene: TRBJ1-1; V gene: TRBV19; CDR3 protein: CASSRGDWGTEAFF
J gene: TRBJ1-6; V gene: TRBV2; CDR3 protein: CASTSGQGFSPLHF
J gene: TRBJ2-1; V gene: TRBV4-2; CDR3 protein: CASSQELAGGYNEQFF
J gene: TRBJ2-4; V gene: TRBV7-2; CDR3 protein: CASSLGKGGRNIQYF
J gene: TRBJ1-3; V gene: TRBV12-3/TRBV12-4; CDR3 protein: CASSRLRENTIYF
J gene: TRBJ2-7; V gene: TRBV4-1; CDR3 protein: CASSQGGQAKPYEQYF
J gene: TRBJ2-2; V gene: TRBV4-1; CDR3 protein: CASSLQAGGRGELFF